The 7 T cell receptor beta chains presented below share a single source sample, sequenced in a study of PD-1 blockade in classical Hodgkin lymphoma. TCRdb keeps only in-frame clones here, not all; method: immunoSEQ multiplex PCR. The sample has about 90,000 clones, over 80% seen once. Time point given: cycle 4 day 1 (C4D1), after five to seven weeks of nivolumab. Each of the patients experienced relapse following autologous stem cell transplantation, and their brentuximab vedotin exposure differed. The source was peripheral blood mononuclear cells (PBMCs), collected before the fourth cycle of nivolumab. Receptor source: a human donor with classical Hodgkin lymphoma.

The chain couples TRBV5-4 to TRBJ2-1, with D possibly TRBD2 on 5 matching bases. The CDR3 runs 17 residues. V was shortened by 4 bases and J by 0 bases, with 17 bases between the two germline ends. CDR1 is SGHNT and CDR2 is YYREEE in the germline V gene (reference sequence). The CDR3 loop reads CASSPLGRRSSYNEQFF. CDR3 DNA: TGTGCCAGCAGCCCCCTCGGGCGGAGGAGCTCCTACAATGAGCAGTTCTTC.

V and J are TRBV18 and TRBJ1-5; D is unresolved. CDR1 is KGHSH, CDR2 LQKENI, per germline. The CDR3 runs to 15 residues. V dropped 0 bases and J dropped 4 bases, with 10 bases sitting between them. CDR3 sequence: CASSPPRWENQPQHF. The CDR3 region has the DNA TGTGCCAGCTCACCACCGAGGTGGGAAAATCAGCCCCAGCATTTT.

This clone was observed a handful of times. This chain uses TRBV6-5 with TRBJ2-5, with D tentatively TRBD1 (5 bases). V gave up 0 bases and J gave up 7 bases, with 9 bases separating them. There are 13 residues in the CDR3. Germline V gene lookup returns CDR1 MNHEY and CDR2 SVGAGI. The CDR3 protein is CASSYSGVGTQYF. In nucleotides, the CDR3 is TGTGCCAGCAGTTACTCAGGGGTGGGGACCCAGTACTTC.

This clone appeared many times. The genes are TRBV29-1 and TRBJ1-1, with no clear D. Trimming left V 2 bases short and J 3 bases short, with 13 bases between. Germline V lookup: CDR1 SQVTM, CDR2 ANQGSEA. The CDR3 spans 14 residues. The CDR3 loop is CSVEWSLGDTEAFF. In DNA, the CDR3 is TGCAGCGTTGAATGGAGCCTTGGGGACACTGAAGCTTTCTTT.

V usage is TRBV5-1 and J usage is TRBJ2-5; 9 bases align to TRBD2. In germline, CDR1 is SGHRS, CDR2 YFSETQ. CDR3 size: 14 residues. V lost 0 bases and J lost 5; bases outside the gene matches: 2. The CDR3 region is CASSLVLAGETQYF. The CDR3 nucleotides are TGCGCCAGCAGCTTGGTTCTAGCGGGGGAGACCCAGTACTTC.

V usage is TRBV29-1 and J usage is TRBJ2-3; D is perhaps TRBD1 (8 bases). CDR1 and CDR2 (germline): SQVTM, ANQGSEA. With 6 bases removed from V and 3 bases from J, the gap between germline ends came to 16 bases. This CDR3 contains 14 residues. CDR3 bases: TGCAGCGTGGAACAGGGGGGGCTGACAGATACGCAGTATTTT. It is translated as CSVEQGGLTDTQYF.

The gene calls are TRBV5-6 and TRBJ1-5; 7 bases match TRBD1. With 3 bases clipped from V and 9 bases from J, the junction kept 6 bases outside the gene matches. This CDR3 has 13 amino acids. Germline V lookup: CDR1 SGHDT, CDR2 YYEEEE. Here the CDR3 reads CASSSTGSRPQHF. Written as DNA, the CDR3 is TGTGCCAGCAGCTCGACAGGGTCGCGGCCCCAGCATTTT. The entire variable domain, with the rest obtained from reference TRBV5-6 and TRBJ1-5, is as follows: DAGVTQSPTHLIKTRGQQVTLRCSPKSGHDTVSWYQQALGQGPQFIFQYYEEEERQRGNFPDRFSGHQFPNYSSELNVNALLLGDSALYLCASSSTGSRPQHFGDGTRLSIL.